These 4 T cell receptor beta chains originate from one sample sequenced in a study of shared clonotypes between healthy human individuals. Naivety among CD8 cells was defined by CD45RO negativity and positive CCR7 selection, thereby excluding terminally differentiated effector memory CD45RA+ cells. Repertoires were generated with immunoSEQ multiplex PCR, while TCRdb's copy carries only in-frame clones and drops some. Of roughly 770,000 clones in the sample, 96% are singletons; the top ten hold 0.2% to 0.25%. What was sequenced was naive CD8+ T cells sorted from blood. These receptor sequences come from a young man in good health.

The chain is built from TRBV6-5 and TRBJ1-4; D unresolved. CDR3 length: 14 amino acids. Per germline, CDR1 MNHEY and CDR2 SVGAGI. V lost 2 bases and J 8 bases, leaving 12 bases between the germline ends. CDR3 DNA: TGTGCCAGCAGTTACCGAGGGCGTGGGGAAAAACTGTTTTTT. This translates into CASSYRGRGEKLFF.

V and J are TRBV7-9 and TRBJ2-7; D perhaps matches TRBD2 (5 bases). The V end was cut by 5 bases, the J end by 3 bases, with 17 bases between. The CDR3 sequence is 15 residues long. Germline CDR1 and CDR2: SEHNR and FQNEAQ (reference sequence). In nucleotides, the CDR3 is TGTGCCAGCAGCACCCTTACTGGGAGCCGCTACGAGCAGTACTTC. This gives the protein CASSTLTGSRYEQYF.

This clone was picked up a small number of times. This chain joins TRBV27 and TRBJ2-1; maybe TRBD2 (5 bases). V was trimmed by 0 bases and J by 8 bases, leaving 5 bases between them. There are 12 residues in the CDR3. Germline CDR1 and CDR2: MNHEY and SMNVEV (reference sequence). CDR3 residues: CASSLSEDEQFF. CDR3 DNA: TGTGCCAGCAGTTTATCGGAGGATGAGCAGTTCTTC.

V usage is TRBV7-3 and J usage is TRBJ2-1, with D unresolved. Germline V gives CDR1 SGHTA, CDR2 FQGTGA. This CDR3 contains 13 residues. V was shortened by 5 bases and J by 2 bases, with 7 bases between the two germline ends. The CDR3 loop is CASSPNAYNEQFF. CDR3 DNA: TGTGCCAGCAGCCCGAACGCCTACAATGAGCAGTTCTTC.